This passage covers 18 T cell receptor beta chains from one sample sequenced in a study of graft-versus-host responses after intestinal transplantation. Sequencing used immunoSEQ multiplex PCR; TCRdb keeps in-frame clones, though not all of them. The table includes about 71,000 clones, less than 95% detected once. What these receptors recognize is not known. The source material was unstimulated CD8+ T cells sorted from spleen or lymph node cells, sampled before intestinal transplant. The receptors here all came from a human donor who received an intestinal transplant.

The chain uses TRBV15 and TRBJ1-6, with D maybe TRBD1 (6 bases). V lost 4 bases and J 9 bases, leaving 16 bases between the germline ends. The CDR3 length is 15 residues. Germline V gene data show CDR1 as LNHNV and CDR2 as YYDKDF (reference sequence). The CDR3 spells CATSKRQGSGSPLHF. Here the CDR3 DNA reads TGTGCCACCAGCAAACGCCAGGGGTCGGGTTCACCCCTCCACTTT. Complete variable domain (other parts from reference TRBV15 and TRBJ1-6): DAMVIQNPRYQVTQFGKPVTLSCSQTLNHNVMYWYQQKSSQAPKLLFHYYDKDFNNEADTPDNFQSRRPNTSFCFLDIRSPGLGDTAMYLCATSKRQGSGSPLHFGNGTRLTVT.

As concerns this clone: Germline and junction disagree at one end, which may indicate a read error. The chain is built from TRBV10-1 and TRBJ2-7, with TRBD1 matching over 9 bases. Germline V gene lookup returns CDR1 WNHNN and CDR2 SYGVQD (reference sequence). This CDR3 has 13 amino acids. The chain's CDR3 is CASTETGGYEQYF. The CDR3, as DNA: TGCGCCAGCACTGAGACAGGGGGCTACGAGCAGTACTTC.

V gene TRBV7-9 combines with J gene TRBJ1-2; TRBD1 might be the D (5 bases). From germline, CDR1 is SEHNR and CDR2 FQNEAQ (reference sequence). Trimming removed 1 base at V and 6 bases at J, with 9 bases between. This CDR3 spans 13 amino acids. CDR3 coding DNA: TGTGCCAGCAGCTTAGGATCAGGGAATGGCTACACCTTC. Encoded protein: CASSLGSGNGYTF.

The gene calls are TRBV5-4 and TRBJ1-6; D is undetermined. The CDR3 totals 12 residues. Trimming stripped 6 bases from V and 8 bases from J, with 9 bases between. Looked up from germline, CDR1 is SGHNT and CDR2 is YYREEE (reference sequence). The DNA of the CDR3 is TGTGCCAGCAAAGATCAGTATTCACCCCTCCACTTT. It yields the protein CASKDQYSPLHF. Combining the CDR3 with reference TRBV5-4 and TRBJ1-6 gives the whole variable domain ETGVTQSPTHLIKTRGQQVTLRCSSQSGHNTVSWYQQALGQGPQFIFQYYREEENGRGNFPPRFSGLQFPNYSSELNVNALELDDSALYLCASKDQYSPLHFGNGTRLTVT.

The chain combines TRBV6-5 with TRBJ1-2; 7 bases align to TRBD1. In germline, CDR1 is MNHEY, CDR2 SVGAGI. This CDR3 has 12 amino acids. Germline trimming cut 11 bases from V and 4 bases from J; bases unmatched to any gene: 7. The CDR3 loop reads CASGTALYGYTF. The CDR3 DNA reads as TGTGCCTCCGGGACAGCCCTCTATGGCTACACCTTC.

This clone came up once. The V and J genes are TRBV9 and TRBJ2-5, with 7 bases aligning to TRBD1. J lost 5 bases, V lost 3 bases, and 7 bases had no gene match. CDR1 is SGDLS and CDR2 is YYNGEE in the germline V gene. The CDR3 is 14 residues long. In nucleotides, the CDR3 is TGTGCCAGCAGCGCACAGGGGCGTTGGGAGACCCAGTACTTC. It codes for CASSAQGRWETQYF.

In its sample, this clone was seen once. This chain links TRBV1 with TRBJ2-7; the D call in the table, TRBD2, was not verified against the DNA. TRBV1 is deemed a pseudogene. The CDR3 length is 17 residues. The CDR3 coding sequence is TGCACCAGCAGCCAAGTCCCCCTAGCGGGCGATACCTACGAGCAGTACTTC. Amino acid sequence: CTSSQVPLAGDTYEQYF.

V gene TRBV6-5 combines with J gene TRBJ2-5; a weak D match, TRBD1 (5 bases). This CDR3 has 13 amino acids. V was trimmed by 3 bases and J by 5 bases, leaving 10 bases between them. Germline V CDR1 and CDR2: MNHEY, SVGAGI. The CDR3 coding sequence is TGTGCCAGCAGTTATTACTCAGGGGAGACCCAGTACTTC. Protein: CASSYYSGETQYF.

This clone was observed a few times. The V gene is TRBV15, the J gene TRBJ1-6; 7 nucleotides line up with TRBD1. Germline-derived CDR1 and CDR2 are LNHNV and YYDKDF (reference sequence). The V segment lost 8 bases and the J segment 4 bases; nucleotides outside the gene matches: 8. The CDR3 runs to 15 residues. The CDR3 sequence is CATAQGRGYNSPLHF. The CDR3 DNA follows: TGTGCCACCGCACAAGGCAGGGGGTATAATTCACCCCTCCACTTT. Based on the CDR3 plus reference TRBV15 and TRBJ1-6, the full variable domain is DAMVIQNPRYQVTQFGKPVTLSCSQTLNHNVMYWYQQKSSQAPKLLFHYYDKDFNNEADTPDNFQSRRPNTSFCFLDIRSPGLGDTAMYLCATAQGRGYNSPLHFGNGTRLTVT.

The CDR3 DNA is TGTGCCATCAGTGAGTCCGGGGGGCGCGAGGGCTCCTACGAGCAGTACTTC. This translates into CAISESGGREGSYEQYF. The chain uses TRBV10-3 and TRBJ2-7; a possible D gene is TRBD2 (7 bases). The CDR3 runs 17 residues. The V gene's germline CDR1 is ENHRY and CDR2 SYGVKD. Trimming left V 0 bases short and J 0 bases short, with 15 bases between.

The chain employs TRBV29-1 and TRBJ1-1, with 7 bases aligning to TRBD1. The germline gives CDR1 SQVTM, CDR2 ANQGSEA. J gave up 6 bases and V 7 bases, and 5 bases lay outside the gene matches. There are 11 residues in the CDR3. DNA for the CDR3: TGCAGCGGTCAGGGGGGAGCTGAAGCTTTCTTT. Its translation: CSGQGGAEAFF.

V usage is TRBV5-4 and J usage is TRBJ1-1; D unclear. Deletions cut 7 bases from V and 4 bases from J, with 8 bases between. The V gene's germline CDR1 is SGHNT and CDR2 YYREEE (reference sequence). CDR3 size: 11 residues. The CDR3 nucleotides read TGTGCCAGCGGGCTGAGCACTGAAGCTTTCTTT. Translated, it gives CASGLSTEAFF.

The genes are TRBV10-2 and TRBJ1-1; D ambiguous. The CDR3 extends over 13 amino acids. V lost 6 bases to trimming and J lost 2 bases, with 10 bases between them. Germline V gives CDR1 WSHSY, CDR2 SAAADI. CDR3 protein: CASRVGENTEAFF. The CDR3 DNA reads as TGCGCCAGCAGGGTCGGGGAAAACACTGAAGCTTTCTTT.

The CDR3 nucleotides read TGTGCCAGCAGTTCTGCGGGGGCCGGTGGCTACACCTTC. Protein: CASSSAGAGGYTF. The chain is built from TRBV6-5 and TRBJ1-2, with D possibly matching TRBD1 (6 bases). The CDR3 is made up of 13 amino acids. The germline V and J ends were trimmed by 4 bases and 7 bases, with 13 bases remaining between them. The germline gives CDR1 MNHEY, CDR2 SVGAGI.

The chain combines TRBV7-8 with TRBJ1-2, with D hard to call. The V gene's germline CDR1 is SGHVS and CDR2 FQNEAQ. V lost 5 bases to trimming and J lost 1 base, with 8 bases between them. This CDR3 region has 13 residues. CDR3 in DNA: TGTGCCAGCAGCCATGCGGGTAACTATGGCTACACCTTC. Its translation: CASSHAGNYGYTF.

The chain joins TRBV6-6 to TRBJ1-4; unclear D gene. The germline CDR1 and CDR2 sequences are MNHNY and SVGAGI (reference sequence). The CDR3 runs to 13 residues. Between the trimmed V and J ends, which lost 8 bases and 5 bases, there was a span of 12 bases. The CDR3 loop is CASREPSNEKLFF. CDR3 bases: TGTGCCAGCCGGGAGCCCTCAAATGAAAAACTGTTTTTT.

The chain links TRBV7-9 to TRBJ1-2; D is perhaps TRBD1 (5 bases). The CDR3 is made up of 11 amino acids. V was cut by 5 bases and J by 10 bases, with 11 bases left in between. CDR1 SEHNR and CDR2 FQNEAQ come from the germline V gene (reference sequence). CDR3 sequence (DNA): TGTGCCAGCAGCACACGGGGGGACTACACCTTC. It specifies CASSTRGDYTF.

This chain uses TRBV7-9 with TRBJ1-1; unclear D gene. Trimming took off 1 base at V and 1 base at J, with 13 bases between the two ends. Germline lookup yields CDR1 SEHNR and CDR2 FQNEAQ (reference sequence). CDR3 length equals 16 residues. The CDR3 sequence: CASSLGEGMENTEAFF. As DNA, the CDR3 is TGTGCCAGCAGCTTAGGGGAGGGAATGGAGAACACTGAAGCTTTCTTT.